Presented here are 20 T cell receptor beta chains from one specimen sequenced in a study of shared clonotypes between healthy human individuals. This table comes from immunoSEQ multiplex PCR, and its TCRdb copy is limited to in-frame clones, with some not included. The sample carries about 480,000 clones, 60% to 80% recorded once. The sample was PBMCs. The receptors shown here come from a woman between 40 and 50 years old in good health. Some clones in this sample may be carry-over from other donors' samples.

The V gene is TRBV7-9, the J gene TRBJ2-4, with TRBD2 matching over 12 bases. The CDR3 sequence is 17 residues long. Germline V CDR1 and CDR2: SEHNR, FQNEAQ (reference sequence). V was pared by 5 bases and J by 0 bases, with 5 bases of the junction left unmatched. CDR3 sequence: CASSPRGLAGAKNIQYF. CDR3 sequence (DNA): TGTGCCAGCAGCCCAAGGGGACTAGCGGGAGCCAAAAACATTCAGTACTTC.

A few counts support this clone. CDR3 loop: CASSSSRTGGEKLFF. The CDR3 DNA is TGTGCCAGCAGCTCTTCTAGGACAGGGGGGGAAAAACTGTTTTTT. The V and J genes are TRBV5-6 and TRBJ1-4; 10 nucleotides line up with TRBD1. Germline V CDR1 and CDR2: SGHDT, YYEEEE. The CDR3 spans 15 residues. The V segment lost 3 bases and the J segment 8 bases; nucleotides outside the gene matches: 7.

The chain recombines TRBV5-4 with TRBJ2-2, with 10 bases matching TRBD1. Germline V gene lookup returns CDR1 SGHNT and CDR2 YYREEE (reference sequence). The CDR3 totals 18 residues. J lost 5 bases, V lost 4 bases, and 14 bases had no gene match. This chain's CDR3 is CASSPNSRDRGRTGELFF. CDR3 DNA: TGTGCCAGCAGCCCTAATAGTCGGGACAGGGGTAGGACCGGGGAGCTGTTTTTT.

The chain couples TRBV5-1 to TRBJ1-1; TRBD1 might be the D (5 bases). Germline CDR1 and CDR2: SGHRS and YFSETQ. V was clipped by 0 bases and J by 0 bases, with 24 bases between them. The CDR3 length is 20 residues. The CDR3 is CASSLGRDYPGRYMNTEAFF. CDR3 DNA: TGCGCCAGCAGCTTGGGTAGGGACTACCCGGGACGGTACATGAACACTGAAGCTTTCTTT.

This clone was counted only a few times. Other DNA variants within this sample encode the same CDR3. The chain employs TRBV18 and TRBJ2-5; D unresolved. This CDR3 is built from 13 residues. The ends were cut back, 3 bases at V and 0 bases at J, with 5 bases in the middle. CDR1 KGHSH and CDR2 LQKENI come from the germline V gene. CDR3 bases: TGTGCCAGCTCACCCAGGCACCAAGAGACCCAGTACTTC. Translation gives CASSPRHQETQYF.

About this clone: Different DNA sequences within this sample yield the same CDR3. The chain uses TRBV5-1 and TRBJ2-7, with D perhaps matching TRBD1 (6 bases). This CDR3 has 14 residues. V lost 0 bases and J lost 1, with 8 bases in between. Germline values: CDR1 SGHRS, CDR2 YFSETQ. The CDR3 DNA reads as TGCGCCAGCAGCTTGGAACAGGGTTCCTACGAGCAGTACTTC. Amino acids: CASSLEQGSYEQYF. Drawing the rest from reference TRBV5-1 and TRBJ2-7, the complete variable domain is KAGVTQTPRYLIKTRGQQVTLSCSPISGHRSVSWYQQTPGQGLQFLFEYFSETQRNKGNFPGRFSGRQFSNSRSEMNVSTLELGDSALYLCASSLEQGSYEQYFGPGTRLTVT.

The V gene is TRBV28, the J gene TRBJ2-2, with 7 bases fitting TRBD1. This CDR3 has 15 amino acids. The germline gives CDR1 MDHEN, CDR2 SYDVKM. The trim removed 6 bases at V and 2 bases at J, leaving 6 bases unmatched. The CDR3 here is CASSPTGDNTGELFF. Here the CDR3 DNA reads TGTGCCAGCAGCCCAACAGGGGACAACACCGGGGAGCTGTTTTTT.

The V gene is TRBV21-1, the J gene TRBJ2-7; TRBD2 was called by the table and not checked on the DNA. TRBV21-1 is a listed pseudogene. This CDR3 is 15 amino acids long. CDR3 nucleotides: TGTGCCAGCAGCAAAGTCCGTCTAGCTTCGTACGAGCAGTACTTC. Its translation: CASSKVRLASYEQYF.

J is TRBJ1-5 and V is TRBV6-1; tentative D call: TRBD1 (5 bases). The germline CDR1 and CDR2 sequences are MNHNS and SASEGT. Trimming cost V 4 bases and J 5 bases, with 12 bases left between them. The CDR3 runs to 14 residues. The CDR3: CASSGTGYYQPQHF. In nucleotides, the CDR3 is TGTGCCAGCAGTGGAACAGGTTACTATCAGCCCCAGCATTTT.

This sequence joins TRBV5-1 and TRBJ1-2; D is undetermined. Germline values: CDR1 SGHRS, CDR2 YFSETQ. This CDR3 spans 13 amino acids. V was cut by 5 bases and J by 0 bases, with 8 bases left in between. CDR3 residues: CASRRESNYGYTF. DNA for the CDR3: TGCGCCAGCAGGAGGGAGTCTAACTATGGCTACACCTTC. Full variable domain (remainder filled in from reference TRBV5-1 and TRBJ1-2): KAGVTQTPRYLIKTRGQQVTLSCSPISGHRSVSWYQQTPGQGLQFLFEYFSETQRNKGNFPGRFSGRQFSNSRSEMNVSTLELGDSALYLCASRRESNYGYTFGSGTRLTVV.

In DNA, the CDR3 is TGCGCCAGCAGCGCGGAACGGACTAGCGGGAGGAATGAGCAGTTCTTC. It encodes CASSAERTSGRNEQFF. The chain combines TRBV5-1 with TRBJ2-1, with 14 bases matching TRBD2. Trimming removed 4 bases from V and 7 bases from J; junction bases left unmatched: 7. The CDR3 extends over 16 amino acids. Germline loops: CDR1 SGHRS, CDR2 YFSETQ. Filled out from reference TRBV5-1 and TRBJ2-1, the complete variable domain reads KAGVTQTPRYLIKTRGQQVTLSCSPISGHRSVSWYQQTPGQGLQFLFEYFSETQRNKGNFPGRFSGRQFSNSRSEMNVSTLELGDSALYLCASSAERTSGRNEQFFGPGTRLTVL.

The rearrangement uses TRBV6-1 and TRBJ1-5; D is perhaps TRBD1 (6 bases). The CDR3 covers 13 residues. Trimming removed 7 bases from V and 5 bases from J, with 12 bases in between. Germline CDR1 and CDR2: MNHNS and SASEGT. The CDR3 loop reads CASNVGGDQPQHF. CDR3 nucleotide sequence: TGTGCCAGCAATGTGGGGGGCGATCAGCCCCAGCATTTT.

The CDR3 sequence is CASSLWRGSEQFF. The CDR3 DNA is TGTGCCAGCAGCTTGTGGAGAGGGAGTGAGCAGTTCTTC. This chain connects TRBV5-6 to TRBJ2-1, with a weak D call TRBD2 (5 bases). Trimming cost V 1 base and J 9 bases, with 11 bases left between them. The germline V gene encodes CDR1 SGHDT and CDR2 YYEEEE. The CDR3 runs to 13 residues. Combining the CDR3 with reference TRBV5-6 and TRBJ2-1 gives the whole variable domain DAGVTQSPTHLIKTRGQQVTLRCSPKSGHDTVSWYQQALGQGPQFIFQYYEEEERQRGNFPDRFSGHQFPNYSSELNVNALLLGDSALYLCASSLWRGSEQFFGPGTRLTVL.

This clone showed up many times. This chain connects TRBV6-5 to TRBJ1-1; D possibly corresponds to TRBD1 (5 bases). The CDR3 runs 15 residues. V was clipped by 0 bases and J by 1 base, with 9 bases between them. Germline V gives CDR1 MNHEY, CDR2 SVGAGI. The CDR3 is CASSYSGRANTEAFF. CDR3 nucleotide sequence: TGTGCCAGCAGTTACTCGGGACGGGCGAACACTGAAGCTTTCTTT.

The gene calls are TRBV28 and TRBJ2-1; D is unclear. Germline V lookup: CDR1 MDHEN, CDR2 SYDVKM. V was clipped by 5 bases and J by 4 bases, with 12 bases between them. CDR3 size: 14 residues. This chain's CDR3 is CASSKSPGYNEQFF. CDR3 in DNA: TGTGCCAGCAGTAAATCTCCGGGTTACAATGAGCAGTTCTTC.

This clone was detected once. The CDR3 sequence: CASSLSTGAYEQYF. DNA of the CDR3: TGTGCCAGCAGCCTATCGACCGGGGCCTACGAGCAGTACTTC. The chain carries TRBV7-2 and TRBJ2-7; tentatively, D is TRBD2 (5 bases). Germline V lookup: CDR1 SGHTA, CDR2 FQGNSA. V dropped 5 bases and J dropped 2 bases, with 13 bases sitting between them. CDR3 length: 14 residues.

This rearrangement joins TRBV7-3 to TRBJ1-1; weak D call: TRBD1 (5 bases). The germline V gene encodes CDR1 SGHTA and CDR2 FQGTGA. With 5 bases removed from V and 1 base from J, the gap between germline ends came to 11 bases. The CDR3 is 14 amino acids. For the CDR3, the DNA is TGTGCCAGCAGCCTAAGGGGACGGAACACTGAAGCTTTCTTT. As protein: CASSLRGRNTEAFF.

The chain carries TRBV14 and TRBJ2-7, with TRBD2 matching 7 bases. The CDR3 has 13 residues. Germline V gene lookup returns CDR1 SGHDN and CDR2 FVKESK. V lost 0 bases, J lost 7 bases, and 3 bases stayed unmatched. For the CDR3, the DNA is TGTGCCAGCAGCCAAGATTGGGGAGGGGAGCAGTACTTC. It specifies CASSQDWGGEQYF.

For this clone: One base away lies a much larger clone, so this may be a sequencing read error. The rearrangement links TRBV30 to TRBJ2-5, with 9 nucleotides matching TRBD2. V lost 2 bases and J lost 4; bases outside the gene matches: 2. CDR1 is GTSNPN and CDR2 is SVGIG in the germline V gene (reference sequence). This CDR3 has 13 residues. CDR3 sequence (DNA): TGTGCCTGGAGTCAACTAGCGGGAGAGACCCAGTACTTC. It yields the protein CAWSQLAGETQYF. Drawing the rest from reference TRBV30 and TRBJ2-5, the complete variable domain is SQTIHQWPATLVQPVGSPLSLECTVEGTSNPNLYWYRQAAGRGLQLLFYSVGIGQISSEVPQNLSASRPQDRQFILSSKKLLLSDSGFYLCAWSQLAGETQYFGPGTRLLVL.

This clone was picked up a small number of times. V gene TRBV18 combines with J gene TRBJ2-7; possible D gene TRBD2, 5 bases. V dropped 3 bases and J dropped 0 bases, with 12 bases sitting between them. Germline V lookup: CDR1 KGHSH, CDR2 LQKENI. This CDR3 region has 15 residues. The CDR3 DNA reads as TGTGCCAGCTCACCCGGGATTTACGACTCCTACGAGCAGTACTTC. Its protein is CASSPGIYDSYEQYF. The full variable domain, completed using reference TRBV18 and TRBJ2-7, is NAGVMQNPRHLVRRRGQEARLRCSPMKGHSHVYWYRQLPEEGLKFMVYLQKENIIDESGMPKERFSAEFPKEGPSILRIQQVVRGDSAAYFCASSPGIYDSYEQYFGPGTRLTVT.